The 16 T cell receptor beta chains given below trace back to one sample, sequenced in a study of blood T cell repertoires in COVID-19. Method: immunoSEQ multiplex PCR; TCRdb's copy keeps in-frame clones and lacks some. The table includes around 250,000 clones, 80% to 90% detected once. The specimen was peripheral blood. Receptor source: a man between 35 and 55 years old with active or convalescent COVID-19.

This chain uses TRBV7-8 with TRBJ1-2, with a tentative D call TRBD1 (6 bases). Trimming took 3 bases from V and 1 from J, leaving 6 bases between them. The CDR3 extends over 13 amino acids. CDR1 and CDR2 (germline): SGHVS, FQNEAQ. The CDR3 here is CASSLDSNYGYTF. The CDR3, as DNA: TGTGCCAGCAGCTTGGACAGTAACTATGGCTACACCTTC.

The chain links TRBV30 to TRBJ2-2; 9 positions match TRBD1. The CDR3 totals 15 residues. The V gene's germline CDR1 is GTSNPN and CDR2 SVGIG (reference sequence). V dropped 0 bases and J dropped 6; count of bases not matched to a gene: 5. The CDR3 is CAWSVGQGKAGELFF. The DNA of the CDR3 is TGTGCCTGGAGTGTGGGACAGGGAAAGGCCGGGGAGCTGTTTTTT.

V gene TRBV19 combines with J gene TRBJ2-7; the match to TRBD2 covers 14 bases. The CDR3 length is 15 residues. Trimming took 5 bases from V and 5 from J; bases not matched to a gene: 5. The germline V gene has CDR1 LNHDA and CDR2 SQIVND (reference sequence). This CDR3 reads CASSAGLAGADEQYF. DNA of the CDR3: TGTGCCAGTAGTGCGGGACTAGCGGGAGCCGACGAGCAGTACTTC.

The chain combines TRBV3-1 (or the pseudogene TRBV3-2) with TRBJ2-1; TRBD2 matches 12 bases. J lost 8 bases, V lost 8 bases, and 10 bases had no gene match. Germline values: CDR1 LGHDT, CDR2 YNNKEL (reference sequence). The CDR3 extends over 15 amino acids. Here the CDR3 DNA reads TGTGCCAGCCGAGGGCTAGCGGGGGGGCCCCATGAGCAGTTCTTC. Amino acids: CASRGLAGGPHEQFF.

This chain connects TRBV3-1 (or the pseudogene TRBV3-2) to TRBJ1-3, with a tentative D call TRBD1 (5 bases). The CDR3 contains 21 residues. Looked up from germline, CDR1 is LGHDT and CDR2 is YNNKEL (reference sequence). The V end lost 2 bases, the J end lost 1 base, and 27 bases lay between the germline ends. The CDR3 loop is CASSQPRGGTRRRLSGNTIYF. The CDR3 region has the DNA TGTGCCAGCAGCCAACCCCGGGGAGGGACCCGGCGTCGACTATCTGGAAACACCATATATTTT.

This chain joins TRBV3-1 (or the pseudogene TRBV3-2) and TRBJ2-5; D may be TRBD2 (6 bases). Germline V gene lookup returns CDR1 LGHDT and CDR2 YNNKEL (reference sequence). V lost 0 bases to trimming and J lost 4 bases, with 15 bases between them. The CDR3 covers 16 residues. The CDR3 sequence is CASSQDPGEVVETQYF. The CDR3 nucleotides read TGTGCCAGCAGCCAAGATCCCGGGGAGGTTGTAGAGACCCAGTACTTC.

The DNA for the CDR3 is TGTGCCAGCAGTGAAGCTCCGCCAGGTGAAGCTTTCTTT. Translation: CASSEAPPGEAFF. This sequence joins TRBV6-1 and TRBJ1-1; D not resolved. Germline V gene data show CDR1 as MNHNS and CDR2 as SASEGT. The CDR3 consists of 13 residues. V dropped 0 bases and J dropped 7 bases, with 9 bases sitting between them.

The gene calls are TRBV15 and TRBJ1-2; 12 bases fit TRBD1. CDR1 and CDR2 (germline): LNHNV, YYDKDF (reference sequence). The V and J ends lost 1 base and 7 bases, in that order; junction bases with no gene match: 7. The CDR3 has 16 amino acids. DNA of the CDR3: TGTGCCACCAGCAGAGCGGGACAGGGGGCGTTTATTGGCTACACCTTC. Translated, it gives CATSRAGQGAFIGYTF.

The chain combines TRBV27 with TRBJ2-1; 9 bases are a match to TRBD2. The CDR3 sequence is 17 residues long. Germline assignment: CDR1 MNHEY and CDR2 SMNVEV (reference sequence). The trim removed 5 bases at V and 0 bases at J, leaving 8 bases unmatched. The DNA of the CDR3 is TGTGCCAGCAGTGGCAGACTAGCGGATAGCTCCTACAATGAGCAGTTCTTC. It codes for CASSGRLADSSYNEQFF.

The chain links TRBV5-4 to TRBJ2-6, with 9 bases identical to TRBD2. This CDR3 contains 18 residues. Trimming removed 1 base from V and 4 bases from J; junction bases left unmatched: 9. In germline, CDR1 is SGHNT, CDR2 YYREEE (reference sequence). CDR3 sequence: CASSLPGGGATGANVLTF. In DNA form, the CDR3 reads TGTGCCAGCAGCTTGCCGGGCGGGGGGGCCACAGGGGCCAACGTCCTGACTTTC.

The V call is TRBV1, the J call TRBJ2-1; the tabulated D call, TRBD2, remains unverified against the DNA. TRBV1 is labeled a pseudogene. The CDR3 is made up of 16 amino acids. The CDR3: CTSSRHAVGGFNEQFF. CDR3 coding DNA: TGCACCAGCAGCCGGCACGCGGTTGGCGGGTTTAATGAGCAGTTCTTC.

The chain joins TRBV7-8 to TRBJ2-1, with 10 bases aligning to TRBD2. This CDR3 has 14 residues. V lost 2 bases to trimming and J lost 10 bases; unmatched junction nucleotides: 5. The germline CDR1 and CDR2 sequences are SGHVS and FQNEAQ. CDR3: CASSLRTSGGEQFF. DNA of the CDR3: TGTGCCAGCAGCTTAAGGACTAGCGGAGGGGAGCAGTTCTTC.

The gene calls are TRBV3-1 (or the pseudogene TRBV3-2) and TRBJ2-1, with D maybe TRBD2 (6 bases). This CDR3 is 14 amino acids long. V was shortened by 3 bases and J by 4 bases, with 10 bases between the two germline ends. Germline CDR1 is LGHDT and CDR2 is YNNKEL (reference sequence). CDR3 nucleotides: TGTGCCAGCAGCCAGGGACTCGATTACAATGAGCAGTTCTTC. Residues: CASSQGLDYNEQFF.

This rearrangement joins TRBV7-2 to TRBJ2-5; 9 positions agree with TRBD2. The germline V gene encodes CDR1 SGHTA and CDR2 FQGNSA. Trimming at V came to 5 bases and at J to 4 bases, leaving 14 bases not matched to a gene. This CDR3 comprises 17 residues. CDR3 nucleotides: TGTGCCAGCAGCAACTCGGTGGCGGGGGGGCCCAGAGAGACCCAGTACTTC. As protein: CASSNSVAGGPRETQYF.

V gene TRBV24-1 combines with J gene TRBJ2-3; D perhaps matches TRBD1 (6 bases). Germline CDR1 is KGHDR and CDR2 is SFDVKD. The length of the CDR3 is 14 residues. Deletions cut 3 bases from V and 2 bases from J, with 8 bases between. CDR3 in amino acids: CATSDVGATDTQYF. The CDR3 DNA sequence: TGTGCCACCAGTGATGTGGGGGCCACAGATACGCAGTATTTT.

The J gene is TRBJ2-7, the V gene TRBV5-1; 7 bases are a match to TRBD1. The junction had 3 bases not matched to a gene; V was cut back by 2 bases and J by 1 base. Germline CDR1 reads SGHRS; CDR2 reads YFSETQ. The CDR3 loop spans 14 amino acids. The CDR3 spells CASSFRQGSYEQYF. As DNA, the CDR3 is TGCGCCAGCAGCTTCCGACAGGGTTCCTACGAGCAGTACTTC.